The entry that follows covers one T cell receptor beta chain sequence. Its specificity is not known. PCR amplification relied on 60 Vbeta primers (plus 13 Jbeta primers). Generated by immunoSEQ multiplex PCR, the TCRdb table keeps only in-frame clones and is missing some. The sample records under 200,000 clones, 70% to 90% being singletons. The data stem from a study of cytomegalovirus exposure and HLA in healthy donors. Study background: A previous analysis identified 95 million to 140 million unique TCR beta sequences derived from roughly 180 million T cells.

Points from the study as a whole: TCR association rates varied by HLA locus in a later analysis, with DRB1 highest and HLA-C lowest. An analysis was carried out later, and it reportedly showed fewer N-insertions in an Asian-associated ancestry cluster than the approximately 700-donor mean. The investigators catalogued 164 TCR beta chains as cytomegalovirus-associated.

The receptor was isolated from a woman between 25 and 40 years old in good health and CMV-seronegative. The sample consisted of PBMCs.

The DNA for the CDR3 is TGTGCCAGCAGCTCCGCCCGGACAGATACTGAAGCTTTCTTT. Amino acid sequence: CASSSARTDTEAFF. This chain connects TRBV9 to TRBJ1-1; a possible D gene is TRBD1 (6 bases). With 4 bases removed from V and 5 bases from J, the gap between germline ends came to 15 bases. CDR3 size: 14 residues. Germline V gives CDR1 SGDLS, CDR2 YYNGEE.